The text below deals with one TCR beta chain. What this receptor recognizes is not known. No much larger clonotype is one base removed from it; base qualities were not supplied. The immunoSEQ Assay, a bias-controlled multiplex PCR, was used to amplify TCRbeta CDR3 regions from genomic DNA. The study's own analysis went as follows. Nucleated cell counts per sample were estimated from amplification of reference gene primers within the assay. To quantify the absolute abundance of each unique TCRbeta CDR3 rearrangement, sequence reads were collapsed and filtered. For each sample, productive Simpson clonality was calculated by taking the square root of Simpson's diversity index across productive rearrangements. The clones in this table, taken by TCRdb from immuneACCESS, are in-frame only. Not every clone is retained; where verified, under half of the shortfall comes from an unresolved V gene, and the cause of the rest is unknown. That table gives V, J and clone size, and the DNA gave D and trimming. This sample is represented by some 200,000 clones; around nine tenths of them were singletons. Together, the top ten hold around 13% of the sample.

These data originate in a study of blood T cell repertoires in COVID-19 (TCRdb year 2020). About the investigation overall: Samples from collaborators originated in the United States, Italy and Spain and spanned both the acute and convalescent phases of COVID-19. Nearly every sample came with metadata listing a de-identified subject ID, COVID-19 status, age in years and sex. The dataset comprised deeply sampled blood TCRbeta repertoires from subjects exposed to, actively infected with, or recovered from COVID-19. HLA class I and class II types, where available, came from metadata supplied by the sample provider rather than from assay-based typing. The repertoires were made available in a free public database intended to serve as a resource for research on the immune response to SARS-CoV-2. The prospective study material was composed of cDNA or gDNA derived from T cells, B-cell-depleted T cells, or PBMCs. Samples were obtained from the ongoing ImmuneRACE study (first 160 participants) and from 1,254 subjects provided by 6 global collaborators.

V gives up 0 bases and J gives up 1 base, and the segment between their germline ends measures 6 bases. Looking up the germline V gene yields CDR1 MNHNS and CDR2 SASEGT. The CDR3, cysteine through phenylalanine, is 14 amino acids long. This entry keeps only the CDR3 DNA: 42 bases, framed from base 1. One collaborating source in Seattle enrolled patients during active infection and followed them longitudinally through the course of disease. Each collaborating institution followed its own protocols to collect whole blood in K2EDTA tubes. Collaborator samples were shipped for TCRbeta analysis as frozen whole blood, isolated PBMCs, or DNA extracted from either sample type. Overall study outcomes, separate from this receptor: How much clinical and demographic metadata was included differed by source and by participant, and the metadata was provided uncurated.

Rearrangement joined TRBV6-1 to TRBJ1-1; the D gene is not confidently resolved. Sequencing used peripheral blood. This receptor was taken from a woman between 65 and 79 years old with COVID-19, enrolled during active disease. The DNA reads TGTGCCAGCAGTGAAGCCCCGTGGAACACTGAAGCTTTCTTT. It specifies CASSEAPWNTEAFF.